Below are 11 T cell receptor beta chains sequenced from a single sample in a study of CD8 T cells in ankylosing spondylitis. A single record per CDR3 protein comes from TCRdb applying MiXCR to the 5' RACE reads. Of fewer than 200,000 distinct CDR3 sequences detected, over 15% appear once; the ten largest clones hold about 4.3%. The sequencing sample was made of blood, either unsorted or a sorted T cell fraction (not recorded which). Receptors were obtained from a male donor aged 5 to 30 with ankylosing spondylitis or in good health (not recorded which).

This chain links TRBV29-1 with TRBJ1-3; a weak D match, TRBD1 (6 bases). The CDR3 loop spans 12 amino acids. V dropped 7 bases and J dropped 4 bases, with 11 bases sitting between them. Germline V gives CDR1 SQVTM, CDR2 ANQGSEA. CDR3 sequence reads: CSAGTLGNTIYF. The CDR3, as DNA: TGCAGCGCCGGGACACTAGGAAACACCATATATTTT.

The chain employs TRBV7-7 and TRBJ2-2, with 8 bases identical to TRBD1. Germline assignment: CDR1 SSHAT and CDR2 FNYEAQ (reference sequence). The CDR3 extends over 15 amino acids. The ends lost 1 base at V and 7 bases at J; junction bases unmatched: 5. The CDR3 nucleotides read TGTGCCAGCAGCTTAGGGACAGGGTATAGCGGGGAGCTGTTTTTT. Its translation: CASSLGTGYSGELFF.

This clonotype was counted many times. This chain uses TRBV5-1 with TRBJ2-1; 9 bases match TRBD2. CDR3 length equals 15 residues. V lost 2 bases, J lost 10 bases, and 10 bases stayed unmatched. Germline CDR1 SGHRS, CDR2 YFSETQ. CDR3 amino acids: CASSLRAAGGYEQFF. DNA for the CDR3: TGCGCCAGCAGCTTACGTGCAGCGGGAGGATACGAGCAGTTCTTC. The full variable domain, completed using reference TRBV5-1 and TRBJ2-1, is KAGVTQTPRYLIKTRGQQVTLSCSPISGHRSVSWYQQTPGQGLQFLFEYFSETQRNKGNFPGRFSGRQFSNSRSEMNVSTLELGDSALYLCASSLRAAGGYEQFFGPGTRLTVL.

J is TRBJ2-7 and V is TRBV5-4; D not resolved. CDR3 size: 12 residues. V dropped 2 bases and J dropped 6 bases, with 9 bases sitting between them. The germline gives CDR1 SGHNT, CDR2 YYREEE (reference sequence). This CDR3 is CASSLLGGEQYV. The CDR3 nucleotides read TGTGCCAGCAGCTTATTGGGCGGCGAGCAGTACGTC.

In its sample, this clonotype was seen many times. This rearrangement joins TRBV10-3 to TRBJ2-7; 9 nucleotides align to TRBD2. This CDR3 contains 13 residues. Germline CDR1 and CDR2: ENHRY and SYGVKD. V shed 4 bases and J 3 bases; nucleotides not matched to a gene: 1. The CDR3 protein is CAISASGNYEQYF. Here the CDR3 DNA reads TGTGCCATCAGTGCTAGCGGGAACTACGAGCAGTACTTC.

This clonotype was detected ten times or more. This chain connects TRBV6-5 to TRBJ1-5; D is undetermined. The germline V and J ends were trimmed by 1 base and 5 bases, with 6 bases remaining between them. Germline assignment: CDR1 MNHEY and CDR2 SVGAGI. This CDR3 has 13 residues. The CDR3 bases are TGTGCCAGCAGTTACTTCAGAGATCAGCCCCAGCATTTT. This translates into CASSYFRDQPQHF.

This clonotype was seen many times. This chain connects TRBV5-5 to TRBJ2-7; 7 bases match TRBD2. Trimming removed 3 bases from V and 1 base from J; junction bases left unmatched: 4. Germline-derived CDR1 and CDR2 are SGHKS and YYEKEE (reference sequence). The CDR3 is made up of 14 amino acids. The CDR3 nucleotides are TGTGCCAGCAGCTCAAGCGGGGCGTCCTACGAGCAGTACGTC. Amino acids: CASSSSGASYEQYV.

This clonotype was counted at least ten times. The V and J genes are TRBV13 and TRBJ2-7; D not resolved. The V gene's germline CDR1 is PRHDT and CDR2 FYEKMQ (reference sequence). There are 9 residues in the CDR3. Between the trimmed V and J ends, which lost 7 bases and 4 bases, there was a span of 2 bases. The CDR3 protein is CASTYEQYV. CDR3 DNA sequence: TGTGCCAGCACTTACGAGCAGTACGTC.

This clonotype was recorded many times. The rearrangement joins TRBV12-3 or TRBV12-4 to TRBJ2-1, with 8 nucleotides matching TRBD1. V gave up 0 bases and J gave up 6 bases; unmatched junction bases: 13. The CDR3 length is 18 residues. The CDR3 protein is CASSLAPGAGGLGNEQFF. CDR3 bases: TGTGCCAGCAGTTTAGCCCCCGGGGCAGGGGGCTTGGGCAATGAGCAGTTCTTC.

This clonotype was seen ten or more times. V and J are TRBV20-1 and TRBJ2-7, with 10 bases aligning to TRBD1. The germline CDR1 and CDR2 sequences are DFQATT and SNEGSKA (reference sequence). V was clipped by 6 bases and J by 4 bases; unmatched bases: 9. This CDR3 comprises 14 residues. CDR3 sequence reads: CSARGQGSPYEQYF. The CDR3 nucleotides are TGCAGTGCAAGGGGACAGGGGTCCCCATACGAGCAGTACTTC.

This chain uses TRBV20-1 with TRBJ2-7, with TRBD1 matching 9 bases. The CDR3 spans 14 residues. Germline V lookup: CDR1 DFQATT, CDR2 SNEGSKA (reference sequence). V lost 6 bases to trimming and J lost 4 bases; unmatched junction nucleotides: 10. The CDR3 protein is CSARTVGQGYEQYF. The DNA for the CDR3 is TGCAGTGCGCGGACTGTAGGACAGGGGTACGAGCAGTACTTC.